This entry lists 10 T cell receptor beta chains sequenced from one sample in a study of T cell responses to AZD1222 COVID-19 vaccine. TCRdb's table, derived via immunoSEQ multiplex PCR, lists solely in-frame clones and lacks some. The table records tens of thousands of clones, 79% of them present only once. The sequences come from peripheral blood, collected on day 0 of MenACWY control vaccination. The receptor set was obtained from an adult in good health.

CDR3 residues: CASSLWTASYEQYV. As DNA, the CDR3 is TGTGCCAGCAGCTTGTGGACAGCCTCCTACGAGCAGTACGTC. The chain carries TRBV5-5 and TRBJ2-7, with TRBD1 as a possible D gene (6 bases). The germline V and J ends were trimmed by 1 base and 0 bases, with 8 bases remaining between them. Germline V gives CDR1 SGHKS, CDR2 YYEKEE (reference sequence). This CDR3 is built from 14 residues.

The CDR3 region is CAAQPPDRPYGYTF. The CDR3 nucleotides are TGTGCCGCCCAACCCCCAGACAGGCCCTATGGCTACACCTTC. The genes are TRBV6-5 and TRBJ1-2, with a weak D call TRBD1 (6 bases). CDR3 size: 14 residues. V lost 11 bases, J lost 4 bases, and 20 bases lay in between. The germline V gene encodes CDR1 MNHEY and CDR2 SVGAGI.

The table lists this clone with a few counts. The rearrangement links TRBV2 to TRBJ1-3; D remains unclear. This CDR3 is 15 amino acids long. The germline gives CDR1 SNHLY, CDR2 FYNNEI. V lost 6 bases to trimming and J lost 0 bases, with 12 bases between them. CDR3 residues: CASRGGIFSGNTIYF. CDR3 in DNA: TGTGCCAGCAGGGGCGGGATCTTCTCTGGAAACACCATATATTTT.

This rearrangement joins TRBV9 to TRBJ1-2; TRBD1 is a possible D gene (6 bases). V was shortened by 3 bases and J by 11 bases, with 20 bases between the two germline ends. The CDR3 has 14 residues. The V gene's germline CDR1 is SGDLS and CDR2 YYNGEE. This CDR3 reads CASSATGTSNYYTF. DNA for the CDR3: TGTGCCAGCAGCGCTACCGGGACATCGAATTATTACACCTTC.

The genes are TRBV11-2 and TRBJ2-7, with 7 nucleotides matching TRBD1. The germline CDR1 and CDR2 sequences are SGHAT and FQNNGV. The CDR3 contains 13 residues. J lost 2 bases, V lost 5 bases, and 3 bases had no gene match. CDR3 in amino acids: CASSHGQAYEQYF. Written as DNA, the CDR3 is TGTGCCAGCAGCCATGGACAGGCCTACGAGCAGTACTTC.

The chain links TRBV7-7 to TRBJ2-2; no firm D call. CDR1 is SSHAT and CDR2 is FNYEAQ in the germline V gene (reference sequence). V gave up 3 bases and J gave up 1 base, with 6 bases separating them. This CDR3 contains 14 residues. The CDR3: CASSFEENTGELFF. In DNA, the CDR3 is TGTGCCAGCAGCTTTGAAGAGAACACCGGGGAGCTGTTTTTT.

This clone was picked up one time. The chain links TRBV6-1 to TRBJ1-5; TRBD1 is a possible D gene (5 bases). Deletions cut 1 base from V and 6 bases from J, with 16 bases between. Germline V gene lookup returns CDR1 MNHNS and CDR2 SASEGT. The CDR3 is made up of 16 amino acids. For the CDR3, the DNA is TGTGCCAGCAGTGAAGTATGGGGGGTAAGGGTTCAGCCCCAGCATTTT. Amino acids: CASSEVWGVRVQPQHF.

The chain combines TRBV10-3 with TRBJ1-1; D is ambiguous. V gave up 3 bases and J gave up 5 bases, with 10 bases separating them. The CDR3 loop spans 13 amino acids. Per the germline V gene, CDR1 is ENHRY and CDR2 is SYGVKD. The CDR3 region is CAISELAETEAFF. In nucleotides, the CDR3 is TGTGCCATCAGTGAACTCGCCGAGACTGAAGCTTTCTTT.

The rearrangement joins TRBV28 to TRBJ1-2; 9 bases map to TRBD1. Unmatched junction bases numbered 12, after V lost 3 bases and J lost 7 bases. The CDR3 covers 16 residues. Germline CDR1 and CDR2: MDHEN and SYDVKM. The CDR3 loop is CASSFGIDRGYSGYTF. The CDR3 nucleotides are TGTGCCAGCAGTTTTGGAATAGACAGGGGGTATTCTGGCTACACCTTC.

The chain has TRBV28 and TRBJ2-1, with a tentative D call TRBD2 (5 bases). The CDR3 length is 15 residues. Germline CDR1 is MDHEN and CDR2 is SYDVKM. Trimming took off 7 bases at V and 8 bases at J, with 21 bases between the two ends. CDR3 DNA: TGTGCCAGCACCAAAAGCGGTATCCCTACCGATGAGCAGTTCTTC. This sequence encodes CASTKSGIPTDEQFF.